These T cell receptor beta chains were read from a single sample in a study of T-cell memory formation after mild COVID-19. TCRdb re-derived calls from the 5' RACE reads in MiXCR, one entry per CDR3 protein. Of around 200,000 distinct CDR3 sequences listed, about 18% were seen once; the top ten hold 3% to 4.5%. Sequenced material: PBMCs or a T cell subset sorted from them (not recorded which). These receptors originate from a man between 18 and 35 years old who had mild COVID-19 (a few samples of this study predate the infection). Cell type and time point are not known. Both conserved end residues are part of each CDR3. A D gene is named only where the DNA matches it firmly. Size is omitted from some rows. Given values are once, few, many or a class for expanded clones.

CASTTFGETQYF,TGTGCCAGCACGACTTTCGGGGAGACCCAGTACTTC,TRBJ2-5,.,TRBV28,.
CSAFPPRVGNTEAFF,TGCAGTGCCTTCCCCCCGCGGGTAGGAAACACTGAAGCTTTCTTT,TRBJ1-1,.,TRBV20-1,.
CASSQERRVDTQYF,TGCGCCAGCAGCCAAGAAAGGAGGGTAGATACGCAGTATTTT,TRBJ2-3,few,TRBV4-3,.
CASSQDWVLAASSYNEQFF,TGCGCCAGCAGCCAAGATTGGGTACTAGCGGCGAGCTCCTACAATGAGCAGTTCTTC,TRBJ2-1,.,TRBV4-3,TRBD2
CASSFRVRETQYF,TGCGCCAGCAGCTTCAGGGTGAGAGAGACCCAGTACTTC,TRBJ2-5,.,TRBV5-1,.
CASSPGTGMNTEAFF,TGTGCCAGCAGCCCCGGGACAGGGATGAACACTGAAGCTTTCTTT,TRBJ1-1,few,TRBV7-2,TRBD1
CASSSGSGGSEYF,TGTGCCAGCAGTTCGGGTAGCGGGGGGTCCGAATACTTC,TRBJ2-5,.,TRBV12-3/TRBV12-4,TRBD2
CASSLGQGGGTDTQYF,TGCGCCAGCAGCTTGGGCCAGGGTGGCGGCACAGATACGCAGTATTTT,TRBJ2-3,.,TRBV5-1,.
CASSLLGTEGQETQYF,TGCGCCAGCAGCTTGTTAGGAACAGAGGGCCAAGAGACCCAGTACTTC,TRBJ2-5,.,TRBV5-1,.
CASSNSLAKNIQYF,TGCGCCAGCAGCAACAGTCTAGCCAAAAACATTCAGTACTTC,TRBJ2-4,few,TRBV5-1,.
CASSYGQTGTSTDTQYF,TGTGCCAGCAGCTACGGCCAAACCGGGACCAGCACAGATACGCAGTATTTT,TRBJ2-3,many,TRBV6-5,.
CASSIGGRYYGYTF,TGTGCCAGTAGTATAGGTGGGAGATACTATGGCTACACCTTC,TRBJ1-2,few,TRBV19,.
CASSVAGTRLDTEAFF,TGTGCCAGCAGCGTTGCCGGGACGAGGTTGGACACTGAAGCTTTCTTT,TRBJ1-1,few,TRBV7-2,.
CASSLGITSYNEQFF,TGTGCCAGCAGCTTGGGGATTACCTCCTACAATGAGCAGTTCTTC,TRBJ2-1,.,TRBV5-4,.
CASSVTDTQYF,TGCGCCAGCAGCGTTACCGATACGCAGTATTTT,TRBJ2-3,few,TRBV5-1,.
CASSPRQRNTGELFF,TGTGCCAGCTCACCACGTCAAAGAAACACCGGGGAGCTGTTTTTT,TRBJ2-2,.,TRBV18,.
CASSLDRIRGDYTF,TGCGCCAGCAGCTTGGATAGGATAAGGGGGGACTACACCTTC,TRBJ1-2,.,TRBV5-1,.
CASSLRTDSYEQYF,TGTGCCAGCAGCTTACGGACGGACTCCTACGAGCAGTACTTC,TRBJ2-7,few,TRBV6-5,.
CASSYQYSPLHF,TGTGCCAGCAGTTACCAGTATTCACCCCTCCACTTT,TRBJ1-6,few,TRBV6-2/TRBV6-3,.
CSAPPLAGGRRETQYF,TGCAGTGCTCCCCCACTAGCGGGGGGGCGTAGAGAGACCCAGTACTTC,TRBJ2-5,few,TRBV20-1,TRBD2
CASSSNGGGGASDTQYF,TGTGCCAGCAGCTCAAATGGTGGCGGGGGGGCCTCAGATACGCAGTATTTT,TRBJ2-3,.,TRBV7-2,TRBD2
CASSLGIATSTDTQYF,TGCGCCAGCAGCTTGGGGATAGCGACTAGCACAGATACGCAGTATTTT,TRBJ2-3,.,TRBV5-1,.
CASSFVRAHSEQYF,TGTGCCAGCAGCTTTGTTAGGGCGCACAGCGAGCAGTACTTC,TRBJ2-7,.,TRBV7-8,.
CASSRREVDYGYTF,TGTGCCAGCAGCCGCCGAGAGGTAGACTATGGCTACACCTTC,TRBJ1-2,few,TRBV3-1,.
CSARVGLLNTEAFF,TGCAGTGCTAGAGTTGGGCTCCTGAACACTGAAGCTTTCTTT,TRBJ1-1,.,TRBV20-1,.
CASSQGPLITDTQYF,TGCGCCAGCAGCCAAGGTCCACTGATCACAGATACGCAGTATTTT,TRBJ2-3,.,TRBV4-3,.
CASSEAGGAQYF,TGTGCCAGCAGCGAAGCAGGGGGTGCGCAGTATTTT,TRBJ2-3,.,TRBV7-3,TRBD1
CASAQAGGPRDTQYF,TGTGCCAGCGCACAAGCGGGGGGGCCTAGAGATACGCAGTATTTT,TRBJ2-3,.,TRBV12-3/TRBV12-4,TRBD2
CASREAGALYGYTF,TGTGCCAGCCGCGAGGCAGGGGCCCTCTATGGCTACACCTTC,TRBJ1-2,once,TRBV11-1,.
CASSPNYLRGREDGYTF,TGTGCCAGCAGCCCGAACTATCTGCGAGGTAGAGAGGATGGCTACACCTTC,TRBJ1-2,.,TRBV6-6,.
CASSSRGGANTGELFF,TGTGCCAGCAGCTCCCGGGGGGGGGCGAACACCGGGGAGCTGTTTTTT,TRBJ2-2,few,TRBV7-8,TRBD2
CASSLVAGTQYF,TGCGCCAGCAGCCTCGTCGCGGGGACCCAGTACTTC,TRBJ2-5,many,TRBV4-1,.
CASSGGAVTEAFF,TGTGCCAGCAGTGGGGGGGCGGTCACTGAAGCTTTCTTT,TRBJ1-1,.,TRBV2,.
CASSLKRTGWTEAFF,TGTGCCAGCAGCTTAAAAAGGACAGGGTGGACTGAAGCTTTCTTT,TRBJ1-1,.,TRBV7-3,TRBD1
CASSLEGEAYNEQFF,TGCGCCAGCAGCTTGGAGGGGGAGGCCTACAATGAGCAGTTCTTC,TRBJ2-1,few,TRBV5-1,.
CASSPRTSLRAEQFF,TGTGCCAGCAGCCCCAGGACTAGCTTGCGAGCTGAGCAGTTCTTC,TRBJ2-1,.,TRBV7-9,TRBD2
CASSKDRGYTETQYF,TGTGCCAGCTCAAAGGACAGGGGCTACACAGAGACCCAGTACTTC,TRBJ2-5,once,TRBV18,TRBD1
CASSFGGTYGYTF,TGTGCCAGCAGCTTCGGGGGGACCTATGGCTACACCTTC,TRBJ1-2,.,TRBV7-2,.
CASSRVQETQYF,TGTGCCAGCAGCCGCGTCCAAGAGACCCAGTACTTC,TRBJ2-5,.,TRBV11-3,.
CASSFRDVDSPLHF,TGCGCCAGCAGTTTCAGGGACGTCGATTCACCCCTCCACTTT,TRBJ1-6,few,TRBV5-1,.
CASSMIPGLQETQYF,TGCGCCAGCAGCATGATCCCGGGACTTCAAGAGACCCAGTACTTC,TRBJ2-5,few,TRBV5-1,.
CATSDHKRGLDNEQFF,TGTGCCACCAGTGACCATAAGCGGGGGCTAGACAATGAGCAGTTCTTC,TRBJ2-1,.,TRBV24-1,TRBD2
CASSERPSSRVPHEQYF,TGTGCCAGCAGTGAACGGCCGTCGTCCAGGGTGCCCCACGAGCAGTACTTC,TRBJ2-7,few,TRBV6-1,.
CASSTDGNYGYTF,TGTGCCAGCAGCACGGACGGGAACTATGGCTACACCTTC,TRBJ1-2,.,TRBV5-6,.
CASSRTTVNEKLFF,TGTGCCAGCAGCCGAACCACAGTTAATGAAAAACTGTTTTTT,TRBJ1-4,few,TRBV14,.
CASSQGRQPAYGYTF,TGCGCCAGCAGCCAAGGTCGTCAACCCGCCTATGGCTACACCTTC,TRBJ1-2,few,TRBV4-3,.
CASSMPVSGGATDTQYF,TGCGCCAGCAGCATGCCGGTGAGCGGGGGGGCCACAGATACGCAGTATTTT,TRBJ2-3,many,TRBV5-1,TRBD2
CASSPTALKTSVDTQYF,TGTGCCAGCAGCCCCACAGCCCTAAAGACTAGCGTAGATACGCAGTATTTT,TRBJ2-3,.,TRBV7-2,TRBD2
CASKPTESNQPQHF,TGTGCCAGCAAGCCTACAGAGAGCAATCAGCCCCAGCATTTT,TRBJ1-5,.,TRBV12-3/TRBV12-4,.
CASSSIGGRTEAFF,TGTGCCAGCAGCTCCATAGGGGGCCGGACTGAAGCTTTCTTT,TRBJ1-1,.,TRBV7-2,TRBD1